Here is one TCR beta chain with its context. The antigen remains unidentified. These data are taken from a study of CD8+ T cells in alopecia areata. Turning to the study itself: Treated patients were given 5 to 10 mg oral tofacitinib twice daily. Notes on the study in general: With tofacitinib ongoing, many expanded lesional clones persisted in both scalp and blood.

Treatment of the sample: oral pan-JAK inhibitor, 5-10 mg twice daily. Collected material from alopecia areata patients comprised lesional scalp punch biopsies and peripheral blood. Sorting separated CD4+ and CD8+ T cells out of PBMCs. CDR3 length: 15 residues. Trimming removed 4 bases from V and 4 bases from J; junction bases left unmatched: 9. Germline-derived CDR1 and CDR2 are SGHNT and YYREEE (reference sequence). It was cDNA, reverse transcribed from extracted RNA, that served as the sequencing template. Repertoires were generated with immunoSEQ multiplex PCR, while TCRdb's copy carries only in-frame clones and drops some. The sample lists approximately 210,000 clones, about 60% occurring once.

The input for sequencing was CD4+ T cells sorted from blood, taken at week 4, from a patient treated with tofacitinib. The sequence derives from a human donor with alopecia areata. The V gene is TRBV5-4, the J gene TRBJ2-5, with 8 bases identical to TRBD2. DNA for the CDR3: TGTGCCAGCAGCCTAACCGGGACTAGGGGAGAGACCCAGTACTTC. As protein: CASSLTGTRGETQYF.